This record looks at one T cell receptor (beta chain) sequence and its context. CD4+ cells underwent separation, giving CD45RA+ naive and CD45RA-negative memory subsets. The data belong to a study of shared clonotypes between healthy human individuals. This CDR3 has 12 residues. Germline assignment: CDR1 MDHEN and CDR2 SYDVKM. Trimming stripped 7 bases from V and 10 bases from J, with 14 bases between. Assay: immunoSEQ multiplex PCR; the TCRdb copy retains only in-frame clones and omits some. The sample holds 600,000 to 700,000 clones; 55% to 85% are singletons and the top ten take about 1.8%. The V gene is TRBV28, the J gene TRBJ1-5; no clear D gene. Sequencing was carried out using memory CD4+ T cells sorted from blood. Subset here: CD45RA-negative fraction. The TCR was taken from a woman in her thirties in good health. CDR3 nucleotide sequence: TGTGCCAGCAACGAAGGAAGGCAACCCCAGCATTTT. Protein sequence: CASNEGRQPQHF.